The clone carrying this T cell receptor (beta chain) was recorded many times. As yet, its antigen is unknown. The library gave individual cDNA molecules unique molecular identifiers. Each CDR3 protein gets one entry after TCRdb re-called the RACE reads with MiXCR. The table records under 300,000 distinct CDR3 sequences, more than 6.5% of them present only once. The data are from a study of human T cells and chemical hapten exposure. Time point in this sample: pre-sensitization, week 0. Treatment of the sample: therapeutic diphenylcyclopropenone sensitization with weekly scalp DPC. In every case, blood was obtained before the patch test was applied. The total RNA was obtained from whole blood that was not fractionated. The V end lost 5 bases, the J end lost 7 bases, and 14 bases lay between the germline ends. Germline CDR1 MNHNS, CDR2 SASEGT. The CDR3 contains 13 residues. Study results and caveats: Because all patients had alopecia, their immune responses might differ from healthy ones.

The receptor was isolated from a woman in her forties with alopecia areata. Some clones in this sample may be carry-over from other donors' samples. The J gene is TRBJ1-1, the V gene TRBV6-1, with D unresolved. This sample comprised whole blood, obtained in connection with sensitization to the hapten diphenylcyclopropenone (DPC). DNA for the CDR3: TGTGCCAGCAGTCATTCGACAAGCCTTGAAGCTTTCTTT. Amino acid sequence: CASSHSTSLEAFF.